What follows are 26 T cell receptor beta chains derived from one specimen sequenced in a study of T cell responses to AZD1222 COVID-19 vaccine. TCRdb's table, derived via immunoSEQ multiplex PCR, lists solely in-frame clones and lacks some. The table records 75,000 to 100,000 clones, roughly 90% of them present only once. Here the sequenced sample was peripheral blood, taken on day 0 of AZD1222 vaccination. Every receptor here comes from an adult in good health.

CDR3 protein: CASSLGGGPSSSYNSPLHF. DNA for the CDR3: TGTGCCAGCAGCTTAGGTGGGGGTCCTTCTAGCTCCTATAATTCACCCCTCCACTTT. The chain has TRBV11-2 and TRBJ1-6, with a tentative D call TRBD1 (5 bases). Germline-derived CDR1 and CDR2 are SGHAT and FQNNGV. Trimming left V 1 base short and J 0 bases short, with 16 bases between. The length of the CDR3 is 19 residues.

The V gene is TRBV11-3, the J gene TRBJ2-1, with 9 positions matching TRBD1. V dropped 5 bases and J dropped 5; count of bases not matched to a gene: 7. CDR3 size: 15 residues. The V gene's germline CDR1 is SGHNT and CDR2 YENEEA. The chain's CDR3 is CASSPGQGSNNEQFF. In nucleotides, the CDR3 is TGTGCCAGCAGCCCAGGACAGGGGTCGAACAATGAGCAGTTCTTC.

Here the CDR3 DNA reads TGTGCCACCGCTGGGGTCGGGGCCGACGAAGATACGCAGTATTTT. Amino acids: CATAGVGADEDTQYF. The chain carries TRBV24-1 and TRBJ2-3; D may be TRBD1 or TRBD2 (5 bases each). Trimming removed 9 bases at V and 5 bases at J, with 20 bases between. Per the germline V gene, CDR1 is KGHDR and CDR2 is SFDVKD. The CDR3 loop spans 15 amino acids.

This rearrangement joins TRBV28 to TRBJ1-5; the D gene is possibly TRBD1 (5 bases). V lost 7 bases and J 2 bases, leaving 12 bases between the germline ends. The CDR3 is made up of 14 amino acids. Germline assignment: CDR1 MDHEN and CDR2 SYDVKM. The CDR3 DNA is TGTGCCAGCATCCTCGGGGGGGGCAATCAGCCCCAGCATTTT. Protein: CASILGGGNQPQHF.

J is TRBJ2-2 and V is TRBV7-9, with D possibly TRBD1 on 6 matching bases. V lost 5 bases and J 2 bases, leaving 9 bases between the germline ends. Germline CDR1 is SEHNR and CDR2 is FQNEAQ (reference sequence). The CDR3 has 14 amino acids. CDR3 in amino acids: CASSRDTNTGELFF. CDR3 nucleotide sequence: TGTGCCAGCAGCCGGGACACAAACACCGGGGAGCTGTTTTTT.

This clone was recorded only once. The chain recombines TRBV6-5 with TRBJ1-6, with D hard to call. V lost 5 bases, J lost 9 bases, and 17 bases lay in between. The CDR3 has 15 amino acids. From germline, CDR1 is MNHEY and CDR2 SVGAGI. CDR3 sequence reads: CASSTSLEGASPLHF. CDR3 sequence (DNA): TGTGCCAGCAGTACCTCATTAGAGGGTGCTTCACCCCTCCACTTT.

The count of this clone is one. The genes are TRBV4-3 and TRBJ2-2; D gene uncertain. Germline V gene lookup returns CDR1 LGHNA and CDR2 YSLEER. CDR3 length: 14 amino acids. Trimming took 2 bases from V and 5 from J, leaving 9 bases between them. The CDR3 DNA is TGCGCCAGCAGCCAATCACCGAGAACCGGGGAGCTGTTTTTT. It specifies CASSQSPRTGELFF.

This chain connects TRBV23-1 to TRBJ2-7, with D perhaps TRBD2 (5 bases). TRBV23-1 is reported as an ORF; its role is uncertain. Trimming took 2 bases from V and 2 from J, leaving 19 bases between them. This CDR3 contains 17 residues. This CDR3 reads CASSQNRAGLKTYEQYF. The DNA of the CDR3 is TGCGCCAGCAGTCAAAACCGGGCAGGACTTAAGACCTACGAGCAGTACTTC.

In regard to this clone: At one boundary the junction diverges from the germline segment, which might be a read error. This rearrangement joins TRBV7-7 to TRBJ2-5, with TRBD2 matching over 10 bases. This CDR3 spans 16 amino acids. CDR1 and CDR2 from the germline V gene are SSHAT and FNYEAQ (reference sequence). CDR3 protein: CASSLGVAGGLETQYF. The DNA of the CDR3 is TGTGCTAGCAGCTTAGGGGTAGCGGGAGGTTTGGAGACCCAGTACTTC. The complete variable domain, with remaining parts taken from reference TRBV7-7 and TRBJ2-5, reads GAGVSQSPRYKVTKRGQDVTLRCDPISSHATLYWYQQALGQGPEFLTYFNYEAQPDKSGLPSDRFSAERPEGSISTLTIQRTEQRDSAMYRCASSLGVAGGLETQYFGPGTRLLVL.

V is TRBV6-5 and J is TRBJ1-2; 7 nucleotides match TRBD1. The germline V gene has CDR1 MNHEY and CDR2 SVGAGI. The CDR3 is made up of 14 amino acids. J gave up 6 bases and V 6 bases, and 10 bases lay outside the gene matches. The CDR3 DNA is TGTGCCAGCAGAAAGACAGGGCTCAGCGATGGCTACACCTTC. Protein sequence: CASRKTGLSDGYTF.

This chain uses TRBV27 with TRBJ2-2; D remains unclear. The CDR3 runs 13 residues. The ends were cut back, 7 bases at V and 5 bases at J, with 11 bases in the middle. Germline CDR1 reads MNHEY; CDR2 reads SMNVEV (reference sequence). The chain's CDR3 is CASTPMGTGELFF. CDR3 DNA: TGTGCCAGCACCCCAATGGGTACCGGGGAGCTGTTTTTT.

The gene calls are TRBV7-9 and TRBJ2-7; 12 nucleotides agree with TRBD2. This CDR3 region has 19 residues. The junction had 11 bases not matched to a gene; V was cut back by 2 bases and J by 0 bases. Germline V gene data show CDR1 as SEHNR and CDR2 as FQNEAQ (reference sequence). The CDR3 is CASSLPGTSGQRSSYEQYF. The CDR3 DNA follows: TGTGCCAGCAGCTTACCTGGGACTAGCGGGCAGAGGAGCTCCTACGAGCAGTACTTC.

This rearrangement joins TRBV6-6 to TRBJ2-3; a possible D gene is TRBD2 (7 bases). The CDR3 is 14 amino acids. Germline V gene sequence: CDR1 MNHNY, CDR2 SVGAGI (reference sequence). V lost 4 bases, J lost 6 bases, and 14 bases lay in between. This CDR3 reads CASSSGGAGDTQYF. CDR3 in DNA: TGTGCCAGCAGTTCTGGGGGGGCTGGGGATACGCAGTATTTT.

The chain is built from TRBV4-1 and TRBJ2-3; no definite D call. Per the germline V gene, CDR1 is MGHRA and CDR2 is YSYEKL. V was clipped by 2 bases and J by 7 bases, with 13 bases between them. CDR3 length: 14 amino acids. The CDR3 reads CASSQYTVMYTQYF. The CDR3 DNA reads TGCGCCAGCAGCCAATACACGGTAATGTATACGCAGTATTTT.

This rearrangement joins TRBV6-1 to TRBJ1-5; the D is unclear. V was trimmed by 2 bases and J by 3 bases, leaving 2 bases between them. Germline CDR1 reads MNHNS; CDR2 reads SASEGT. This CDR3 has 12 amino acids. Here the CDR3 reads CASSEINQPQHF. DNA for the CDR3: TGTGCCAGCAGTGAAATCAATCAGCCCCAGCATTTT.

The genes are TRBV5-4 and TRBJ2-2, with 9 bases aligning to TRBD2. The CDR3 extends over 17 amino acids. The V gene's germline CDR1 is SGHNT and CDR2 YYREEE (reference sequence). J gave up 7 bases and V 4 bases, and 14 bases lay outside the gene matches. CDR3 protein: CASSLSLAGGPVGELFF. CDR3 bases: TGTGCCAGCAGCCTGAGTTTGGCGGGAGGGCCCGTCGGGGAGCTGTTTTTT.

For the CDR3, the DNA is TGCGCCAGCAGCTTGGCGGGAGAGTCGACCGAGCAGTACTTC. Translating it yields CASSLAGESTEQYF. The V call is TRBV5-1, the J call TRBJ2-7; D is possibly TRBD2 (6 bases). The CDR3 is 14 amino acids. Trimming pared 0 bases from V and 6 bases from J, leaving 13 bases between. Germline V lookup: CDR1 SGHRS, CDR2 YFSETQ.

This rearrangement joins TRBV4-3 to TRBJ2-1; 14 bases are shared with TRBD2. The V gene end was trimmed by 1 base and the J gene end by 3 bases; junction bases not matched to a gene: 2. Germline V gives CDR1 LGHNA, CDR2 YSLEER. The CDR3 consists of 17 residues. The DNA for the CDR3 is TGCGCCAGCAGCCAAGGACTAGCGGGAGGGATCTACAATGAGCAGTTCTTC. Protein sequence: CASSQGLAGGIYNEQFF.

V is TRBV2 and J is TRBJ1-2, with 11 bases aligning to TRBD1. There are 17 residues in the CDR3. V gave up 2 bases and J gave up 5 bases; unmatched junction bases: 10. CDR1 is SNHLY and CDR2 is FYNNEI in the germline V gene. CDR3 loop: CASSERTGGMVPYGYTF. The CDR3 coding sequence is TGTGCCAGCAGTGAAAGGACAGGGGGCATGGTTCCATATGGCTACACCTTC.

The CDR3 bases are TGTGCCAGTAGGGACCTTGCGAGTGGAAACACCATATATTTT. It yields the protein CASRDLASGNTIYF. The chain uses TRBV19 and TRBJ1-3, with unresolved D. Germline V CDR1 and CDR2: LNHDA, SQIVND (reference sequence). The CDR3 contains 14 residues. The V end lost 6 bases, the J end lost 3 bases, and 12 bases lay between the germline ends.

The rearrangement joins TRBV28 to TRBJ2-1; 10 nucleotides align to TRBD2. In germline, CDR1 is MDHEN, CDR2 SYDVKM. V dropped 5 bases and J dropped 6; count of bases not matched to a gene: 13. The CDR3 has 17 residues. The CDR3 DNA is TGTGCCAGCAGTCCTGGATTCGCTAGCGGGAGAGGCAATGAGCAGTTCTTC. Protein sequence: CASSPGFASGRGNEQFF.

The V gene is TRBV2, the J gene TRBJ1-2; D is unresolved. This CDR3 region has 13 residues. The V and J ends lost 7 bases and 1 base respectively, with 10 bases between them. Germline CDR1 is SNHLY and CDR2 is FYNNEI. In DNA form, the CDR3 reads TGTGCCAGCATGGCAGGCTATAACTATGGCTACACCTTC. Its protein product is CASMAGYNYGYTF.

This chain uses TRBV5-4 with TRBJ1-6, with a tentative D call TRBD1 (5 bases). Germline V gives CDR1 SGHNT, CDR2 YYREEE (reference sequence). V shed 3 bases and J shed 8 bases, with 12 bases lying between them. The CDR3 loop spans 14 amino acids. CDR3 amino acids: CASSSGLRDSPLHF. The CDR3 region has the DNA TGTGCCAGCAGCTCGGGACTCAGAGATTCACCCCTCCACTTT.

The chain links TRBV4-3 to TRBJ2-2; D tentatively fits TRBD1 or TRBD2 (5 bases each). The CDR3 is 17 residues long. From germline, CDR1 is LGHNA and CDR2 YSLEER. V was shortened by 3 bases and J by 0 bases, with 14 bases between the two germline ends. The CDR3 DNA follows: TGCGCCAGCAGCCAGAACCATCAGGGACCGAACACCGGGGAGCTGTTTTTT. As protein: CASSQNHQGPNTGELFF.

V usage is TRBV7-9 and J usage is TRBJ2-3, with D perhaps TRBD1 (8 bases). Germline V gene data show CDR1 as SEHNR and CDR2 as FQNEAQ (reference sequence). V was clipped by 4 bases and J by 9 bases, with 17 bases between them. CDR3 size: 14 residues. CDR3 sequence: CASSSYGQGGTQYF. The CDR3 nucleotides read TGTGCCAGCAGCTCTTACGGACAGGGAGGGACGCAGTATTTT.

This rearrangement joins TRBV19 to TRBJ1-1; perhaps TRBD1 as D (5 bases). The CDR3 runs to 15 residues. Trimming took off 1 base at V and 1 base at J, with 10 bases between the two ends. Germline V lookup: CDR1 LNHDA, CDR2 SQIVND (reference sequence). CDR3 sequence (DNA): TGTGCCAGTAGTATAGTTGGGACCCGGAACACTGAAGCTTTCTTT. This gives the protein CASSIVGTRNTEAFF.